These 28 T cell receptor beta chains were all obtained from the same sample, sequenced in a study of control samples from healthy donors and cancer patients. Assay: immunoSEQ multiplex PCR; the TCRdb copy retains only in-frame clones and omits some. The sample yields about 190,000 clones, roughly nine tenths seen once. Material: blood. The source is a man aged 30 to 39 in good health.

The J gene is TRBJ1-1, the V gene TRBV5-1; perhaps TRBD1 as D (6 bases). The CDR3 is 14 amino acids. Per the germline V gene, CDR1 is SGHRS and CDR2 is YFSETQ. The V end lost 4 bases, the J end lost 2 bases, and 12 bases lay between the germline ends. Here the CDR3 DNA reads TGCGCCAGCAGCGCGGGGGCGAGCAACACTGAAGCTTTCTTT. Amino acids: CASSAGASNTEAFF.

In nucleotides, the CDR3 is TGTGCCAGCAGCTTGGGGTCTGGCGGGGGGGCCTCCTACAATGAGCAGTTCTTC. Encoded protein: CASSLGSGGGASYNEQFF. This chain uses TRBV11-3 with TRBJ2-1; 9 nucleotides align to TRBD2. The V segment lost 3 bases and the J segment 0 bases; nucleotides outside the gene matches: 9. Germline values: CDR1 SGHNT, CDR2 YENEEA. The CDR3 extends over 18 amino acids.

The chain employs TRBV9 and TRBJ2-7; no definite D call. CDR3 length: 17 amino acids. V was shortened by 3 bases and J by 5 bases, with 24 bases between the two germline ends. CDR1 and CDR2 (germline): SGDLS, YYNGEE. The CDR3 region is CASSANPGRTKVDEQYF. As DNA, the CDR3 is TGTGCCAGCAGCGCCAACCCCGGACGAACAAAGGTCGACGAGCAGTACTTC.

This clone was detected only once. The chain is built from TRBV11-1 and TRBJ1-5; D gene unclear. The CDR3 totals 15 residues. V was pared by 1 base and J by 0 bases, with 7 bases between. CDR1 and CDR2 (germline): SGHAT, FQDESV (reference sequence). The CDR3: CASSLVRSSNQPQHF. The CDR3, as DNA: TGTGCCAGCAGCTTAGTCCGGAGTAGCAATCAGCCCCAGCATTTT. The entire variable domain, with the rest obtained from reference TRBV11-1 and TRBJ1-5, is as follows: EAEVAQSPRYKITEKSQAVAFWCDPISGHATLYWYRQILGQGPELLVQFQDESVVDDSQLPKDRFSAERLKGVDSTLKIQPAELGDSAMYLCASSLVRSSNQPQHFGDGTRLSIL.

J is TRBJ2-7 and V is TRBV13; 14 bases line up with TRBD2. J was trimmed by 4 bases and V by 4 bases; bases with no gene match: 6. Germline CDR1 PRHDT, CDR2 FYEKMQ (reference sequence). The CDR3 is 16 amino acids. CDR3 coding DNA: TGTGCCAGCAGCTCCGGACTAGCGGGGGGCCGGTACGAGCAGTACTTC. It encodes CASSSGLAGGRYEQYF. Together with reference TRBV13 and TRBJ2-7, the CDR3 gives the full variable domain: AAGVIQSPRHLIKEKRETATLKCYPIPRHDTVYWYQQGPGQDPQFLISFYEKMQSDKGSIPDRFSAQQFSDYHSELNMSSLELGDSALYFCASSSGLAGGRYEQYFGPGTRLTVT.

CDR3 amino acids: CASSQESGTARRSAQHF. In DNA, the CDR3 is TGTGCCAGCAGCCAAGAATCGGGGACAGCGAGAAGGTCGGCCCAGCATTTT. The chain is built from TRBV3-1 (or the pseudogene TRBV3-2) and TRBJ1-5, with 7 bases fitting TRBD1. Germline CDR1 LGHDT, CDR2 YNNKEL (reference sequence). After removal of 0 bases from V and 11 bases from J, the junction contained 16 bases not matched to a gene. The CDR3 is 17 residues long.

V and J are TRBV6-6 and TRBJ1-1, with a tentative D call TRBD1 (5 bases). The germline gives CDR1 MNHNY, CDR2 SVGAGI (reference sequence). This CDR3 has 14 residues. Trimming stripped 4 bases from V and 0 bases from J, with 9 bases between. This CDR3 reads CASSLGGMNTEAFF. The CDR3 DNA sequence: TGTGCCAGCAGTTTGGGGGGTATGAACACTGAAGCTTTCTTT.

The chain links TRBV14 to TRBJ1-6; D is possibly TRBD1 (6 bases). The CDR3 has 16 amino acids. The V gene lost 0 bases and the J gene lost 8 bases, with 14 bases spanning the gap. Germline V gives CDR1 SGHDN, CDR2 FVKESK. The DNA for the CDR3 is TGTGCCAGCAGCCAAGATCGTAAAGGGGGATATTCACCCCTCCACTTT. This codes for CASSQDRKGGYSPLHF.

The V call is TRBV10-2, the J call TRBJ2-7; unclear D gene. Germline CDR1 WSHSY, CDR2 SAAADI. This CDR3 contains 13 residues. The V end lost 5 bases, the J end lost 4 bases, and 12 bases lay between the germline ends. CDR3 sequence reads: CASSHTEVYEQYF. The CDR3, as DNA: TGCGCCAGCAGTCACACAGAAGTTTACGAGCAGTACTTC.

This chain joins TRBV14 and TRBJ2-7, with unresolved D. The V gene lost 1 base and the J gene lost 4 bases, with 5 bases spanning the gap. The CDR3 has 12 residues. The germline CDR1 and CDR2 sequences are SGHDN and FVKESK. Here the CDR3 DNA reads TGTGCCAGCAGCCAAGTTAGATACGAGCAGTACTTC. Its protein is CASSQVRYEQYF.

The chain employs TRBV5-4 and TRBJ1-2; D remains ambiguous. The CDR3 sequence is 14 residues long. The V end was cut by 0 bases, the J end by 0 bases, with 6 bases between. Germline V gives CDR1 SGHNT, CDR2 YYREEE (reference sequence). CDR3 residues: CASSLELANYGYTF. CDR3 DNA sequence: TGTGCCAGCAGCTTGGAACTAGCTAACTATGGCTACACCTTC.

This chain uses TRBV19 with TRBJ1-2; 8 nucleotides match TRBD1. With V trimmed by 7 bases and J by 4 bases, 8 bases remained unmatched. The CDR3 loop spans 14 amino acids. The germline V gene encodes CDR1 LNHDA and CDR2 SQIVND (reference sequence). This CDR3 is CASTMAGGVYGYTF. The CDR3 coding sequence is TGTGCCAGTACCATGGCAGGGGGCGTCTATGGCTACACCTTC.

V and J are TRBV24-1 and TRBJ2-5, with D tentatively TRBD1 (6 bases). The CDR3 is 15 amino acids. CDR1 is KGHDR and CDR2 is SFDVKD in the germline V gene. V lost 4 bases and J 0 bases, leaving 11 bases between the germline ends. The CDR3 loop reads CATSEPQGYQETQYF. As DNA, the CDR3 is TGTGCCACCAGTGAACCTCAGGGGTACCAAGAGACCCAGTACTTC.

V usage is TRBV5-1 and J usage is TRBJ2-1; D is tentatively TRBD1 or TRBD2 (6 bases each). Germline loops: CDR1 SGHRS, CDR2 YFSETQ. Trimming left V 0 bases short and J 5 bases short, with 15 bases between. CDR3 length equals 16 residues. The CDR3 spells CASSLAPTRGDNEQFF. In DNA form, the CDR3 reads TGCGCCAGCAGCTTGGCGCCGACTAGGGGGGACAATGAGCAGTTCTTC.

CDR3 bases: TGTGCCAGCAGCCAAGCCTACTATGGCTACACCTTC. Translation: CASSQAYYGYTF. The chain recombines TRBV3-1 (or the pseudogene TRBV3-2) with TRBJ1-2, with D unclear. Germline CDR1 LGHDT, CDR2 YNNKEL (reference sequence). This CDR3 region has 12 residues. V lost 1 base and J 3 bases, leaving 3 bases between the germline ends.

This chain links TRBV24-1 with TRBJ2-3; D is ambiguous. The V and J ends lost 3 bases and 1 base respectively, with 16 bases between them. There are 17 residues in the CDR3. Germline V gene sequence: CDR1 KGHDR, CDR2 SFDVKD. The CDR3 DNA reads TGTGCCACCAGTGATCAGGTCGGGTCTTGGGGCACAGATACGCAGTATTTT. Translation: CATSDQVGSWGTDTQYF.

The CDR3 here is CASSSRGTGNNEQFF. The CDR3 DNA reads as TGTGCCAGCAGCTCAAGGGGGACAGGGAACAATGAGCAGTTCTTC. The rearrangement uses TRBV9 and TRBJ2-1, with 9 bases that match TRBD1. Germline trimming cut 4 bases from V and 5 bases from J; bases unmatched to any gene: 7. Germline-derived CDR1 and CDR2 are SGDLS and YYNGEE. CDR3 length equals 15 residues.

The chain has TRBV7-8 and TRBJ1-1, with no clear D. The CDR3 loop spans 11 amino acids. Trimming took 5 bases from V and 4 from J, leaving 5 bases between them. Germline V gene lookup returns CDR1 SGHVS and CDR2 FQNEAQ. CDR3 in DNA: TGTGCCAGCAGCCCGGGCACTGAAGCTTTCTTT. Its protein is CASSPGTEAFF.

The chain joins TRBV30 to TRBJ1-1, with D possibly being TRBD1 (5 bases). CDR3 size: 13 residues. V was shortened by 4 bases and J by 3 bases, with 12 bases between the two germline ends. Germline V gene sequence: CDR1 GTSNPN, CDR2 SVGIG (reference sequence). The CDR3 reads CAWNVREDTEAFF. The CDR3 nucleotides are TGTGCCTGGAACGTCAGGGAGGACACTGAAGCTTTCTTT.

The CDR3 protein is CASRDAGGVNNEQFF. CDR3 bases: TGTGCCAGCCGTGACGCCGGGGGGGTCAACAATGAGCAGTTCTTC. This sequence joins TRBV18 and TRBJ2-1, with 8 bases matching TRBD2. V shed 8 bases and J 5 bases; nucleotides not matched to a gene: 11. Germline CDR1 KGHSH, CDR2 LQKENI. The CDR3 sequence is 15 residues long.

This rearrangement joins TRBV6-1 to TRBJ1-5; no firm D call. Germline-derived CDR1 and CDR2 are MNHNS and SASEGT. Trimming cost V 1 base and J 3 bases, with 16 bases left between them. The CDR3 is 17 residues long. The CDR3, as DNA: TGTGCCAGCAGTGAAGGTGCGGGCGGCGTCTTCAATCAGCCCCAGCATTTT. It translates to CASSEGAGGVFNQPQHF.

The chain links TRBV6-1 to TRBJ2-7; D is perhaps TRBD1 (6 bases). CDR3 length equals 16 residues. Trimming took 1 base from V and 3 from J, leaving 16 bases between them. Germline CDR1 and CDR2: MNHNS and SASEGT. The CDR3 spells CASSEGRQVLNYEQYF. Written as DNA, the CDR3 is TGTGCCAGCAGTGAAGGGAGACAGGTACTAAACTACGAGCAGTACTTC.

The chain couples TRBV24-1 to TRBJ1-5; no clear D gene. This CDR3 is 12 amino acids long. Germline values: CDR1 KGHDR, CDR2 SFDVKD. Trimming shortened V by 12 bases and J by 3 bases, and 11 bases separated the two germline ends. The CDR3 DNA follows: TGTGCCGCAAGCACGTACAATCAGCCCCAGCATTTT. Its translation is CAASTYNQPQHF.

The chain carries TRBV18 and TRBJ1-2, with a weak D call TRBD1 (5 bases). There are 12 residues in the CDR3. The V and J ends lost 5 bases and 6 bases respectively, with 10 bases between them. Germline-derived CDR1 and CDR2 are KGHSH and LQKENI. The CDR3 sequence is CASSSRVDGYTF. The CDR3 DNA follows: TGTGCCAGCTCATCCAGGGTCGATGGCTACACCTTC.

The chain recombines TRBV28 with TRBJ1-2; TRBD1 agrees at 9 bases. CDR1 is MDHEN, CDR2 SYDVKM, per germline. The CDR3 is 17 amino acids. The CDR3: CPRRPGGGRDRVDGYTF. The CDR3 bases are TGTCCCCGCAGGCCCGGGGGGGGGCGGGACAGGGTGGATGGCTACACCTTC.

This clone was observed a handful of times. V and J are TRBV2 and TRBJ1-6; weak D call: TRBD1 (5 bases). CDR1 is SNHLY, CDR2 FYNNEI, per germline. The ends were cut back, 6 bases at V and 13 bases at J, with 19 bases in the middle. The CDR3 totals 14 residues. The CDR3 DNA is TGTGCCAGCAGCTTAGGGACCCCTAGTTTCCCCCTCCACTTT. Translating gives CASSLGTPSFPLHF.

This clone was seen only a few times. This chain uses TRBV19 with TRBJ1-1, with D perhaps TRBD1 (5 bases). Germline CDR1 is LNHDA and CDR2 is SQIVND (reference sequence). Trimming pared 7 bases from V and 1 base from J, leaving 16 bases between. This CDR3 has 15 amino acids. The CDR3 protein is CASISAGRWNTEAFF. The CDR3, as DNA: TGTGCCAGTATTTCGGCGGGACGGTGGAACACTGAAGCTTTCTTT.

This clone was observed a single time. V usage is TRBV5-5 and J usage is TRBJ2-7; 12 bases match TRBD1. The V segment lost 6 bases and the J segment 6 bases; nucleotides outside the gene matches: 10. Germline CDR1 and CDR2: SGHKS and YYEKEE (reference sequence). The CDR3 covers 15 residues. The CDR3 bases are TGTGCCAGCATTCAGGGGGACAGGGGGCGCGGCGAGCAGTACTTC. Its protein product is CASIQGDRGRGEQYF. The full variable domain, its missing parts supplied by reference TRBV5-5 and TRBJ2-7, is DAGVTQSPTHLIKTRGQQVTLRCSPISGHKSVSWYQQVLGQGPQFIFQYYEKEERGRGNFPDRFSARQFPNYSSELNVNALLLGDSALYLCASIQGDRGRGEQYFGPGTRLTVT.